These 32 T cell receptor beta chains originate from one sample sequenced in a study of response to subunit inactivated influenza vaccine. In TCRdb, the RT-PCR reads were re-called with MiXCR into one record per CDR3 protein. The sample has around 530,000 distinct CDR3 sequences; more than 15% are singletons. Here the sequenced sample was CD4+ T cells sorted from PBMCs, taken approximately 25 months after vaccination. The source is a man between 50 and 69 years old who received an inactivated influenza vaccine.

The rearrangement joins TRBV7-2 to TRBJ2-1, with TRBD1 identical over 9 bases. Trimming took 5 bases from V and 6 from J; bases not matched to a gene: 5. The CDR3 spans 14 residues. Per the germline V gene, CDR1 is SGHTA and CDR2 is FQGNSA. The CDR3 nucleotides read TGTGCCAGCAGCCCCCCGGGACAGGGCAATGAGCAGTTCTTC. Its translation: CASSPPGQGNEQFF.

This clonotype was recorded a few times. This chain joins TRBV2 and TRBJ2-1; 10 bases fit TRBD2. V trimming: 3 bases; J trimming: 9 bases; junction bases outside the gene matches: 2. CDR1 and CDR2 (germline): SNHLY, FYNNEI. This CDR3 region has 13 residues. This chain's CDR3 is CASSDRTSGEQFF. The CDR3 DNA is TGTGCCAGCAGTGACCGGACTAGCGGTGAGCAGTTCTTC.

This chain uses TRBV5-6 with TRBJ2-5, with 11 bases matching TRBD2. J gave up 1 base and V 4 bases, and 6 bases lay outside the gene matches. Per germline, CDR1 SGHDT and CDR2 YYEEEE. The CDR3 runs to 16 residues. The CDR3 reads CASSKTSGSFQETQYF. The DNA of the CDR3 is TGTGCCAGCAGCAAAACTAGCGGGAGTTTCCAAGAGACCCAGTACTTC. Full variable domain (missing parts from reference TRBV5-6 and TRBJ2-5): DAGVTQSPTHLIKTRGQQVTLRCSPKSGHDTVSWYQQALGQGPQFIFQYYEEEERQRGNFPDRFSGHQFPNYSSELNVNALLLGDSALYLCASSKTSGSFQETQYFGPGTRLLVL.

This clonotype was detected a few times. The CDR3 DNA reads TGTGCCAGCTCACCACCGTCGGGCACAGATACGCAGTATTTT. It encodes CASSPPSGTDTQYF. The rearrangement joins TRBV18 to TRBJ2-3; D is ambiguous. The ends were cut back, 0 bases at V and 1 base at J, with 5 bases in the middle. CDR1 and CDR2 (germline): KGHSH, LQKENI. This CDR3 region has 14 residues.

This sequence joins TRBV5-1 and TRBJ2-1; no firm D call. CDR1 SGHRS and CDR2 YFSETQ come from the germline V gene. Between the trimmed V and J ends, which lost 0 bases and 0 bases, there was a span of 7 bases. This CDR3 has 15 amino acids. CDR3 region: CASSLDVGSYNEQFF. CDR3 nucleotides: TGCGCCAGCAGCTTGGACGTAGGCTCCTACAATGAGCAGTTCTTC.

This clonotype was seen a handful of times. This sequence joins TRBV20-1 and TRBJ2-1; D uncertain. V lost 3 bases and J 5 bases, leaving 14 bases between the germline ends. The CDR3 sequence is 14 residues long. The V gene's germline CDR1 is DFQATT and CDR2 SNEGSKA (reference sequence). The CDR3 sequence: CSASRPPPHNEQFF. In DNA, the CDR3 is TGCAGTGCTAGTAGGCCTCCACCACACAATGAGCAGTTCTTC.

This clonotype showed up just a few times. The chain joins TRBV15 to TRBJ2-1; 7 positions match TRBD2. With 1 base clipped from V and 5 bases from J, the junction kept 11 bases outside the gene matches. Germline CDR1 is LNHNV and CDR2 is YYDKDF (reference sequence). The CDR3 covers 17 residues. The CDR3 spells CATSRGGPSGTNNEQFF. The CDR3 DNA reads as TGTGCCACCAGCAGAGGGGGACCTAGCGGTACTAACAATGAGCAGTTCTTC.

This clonotype turned up a few times. This rearrangement joins TRBV24-1 to TRBJ1-2; the D is unclear. The germline gives CDR1 KGHDR, CDR2 SFDVKD. This CDR3 contains 14 residues. V lost 1 base and J lost 0, with 5 bases in between. The CDR3 DNA sequence: TGTGCCACCAGTGATTTTGCGGCTAACTATGGCTACACCTTC. Its protein is CATSDFAANYGYTF.

The sample holds a few counts of this clonotype. V usage is TRBV28 and J usage is TRBJ2-7, with D tentatively TRBD2 (5 bases). The V gene lost 6 bases and the J gene lost 0 bases, with 18 bases spanning the gap. There are 16 residues in the CDR3. Per germline, CDR1 MDHEN and CDR2 SYDVKM. CDR3 loop: CASSLVSLAGSYEQYF. The CDR3 DNA reads as TGTGCCAGCAGCTTAGTCTCCCTAGCTGGCTCCTACGAGCAGTACTTC. The complete variable domain, with remaining parts taken from reference TRBV28 and TRBJ2-7, reads DVKVTQSSRYLVKRTGEKVFLECVQDMDHENMFWYRQDPGLGLRLIYFSYDVKMKEKGDIPEGYSVSREKKERFSLILESASTNQTSMYLCASSLVSLAGSYEQYFGPGTRLTVT.

This clonotype was seen only a few times. The chain is built from TRBV7-2 and TRBJ1-5; TRBD1 matches 7 bases. V lost 5 bases and J lost 4; bases outside the gene matches: 11. The CDR3 consists of 16 residues. Germline-derived CDR1 and CDR2 are SGHTA and FQGNSA. CDR3 sequence: CASSQDRPELNQPQHF. The CDR3 nucleotides read TGTGCCAGCAGCCAGGACAGGCCGGAGCTTAATCAGCCCCAGCATTTT.

The CDR3 sequence is CASSGQLSNTEAFF. The DNA for the CDR3 is TGTGCCAGCAGTGGACAGCTCTCGAACACTGAAGCTTTCTTT. This sequence joins TRBV6-1 and TRBJ1-1, with D perhaps TRBD1 (5 bases). The CDR3 is made up of 14 amino acids. The V gene's germline CDR1 is MNHNS and CDR2 SASEGT. Trimming removed 4 bases at V and 1 base at J, with 10 bases between.

This clonotype came up a few times. J is TRBJ2-5 and V is TRBV7-7, with TRBD1 matching over 7 bases. The length of the CDR3 is 15 residues. From germline, CDR1 is SSHAT and CDR2 FNYEAQ (reference sequence). V was clipped by 1 base and J by 2 bases; unmatched bases: 4. The CDR3 DNA reads as TGTGCCAGCAGCTTAGGACAGGGTTGGCAAGAGACCCAGTACTTC. Its translation: CASSLGQGWQETQYF. Together with reference TRBV7-7 and TRBJ2-5, the CDR3 gives the full variable domain: GAGVSQSPRYKVTKRGQDVTLRCDPISSHATLYWYQQALGQGPEFLTYFNYEAQPDKSGLPSDRFSAERPEGSISTLTIQRTEQRDSAMYRCASSLGQGWQETQYFGPGTRLLVL.

The V and J genes are TRBV30 and TRBJ2-2; TRBD1 agrees at 9 bases. J lost 3 bases, V lost 2 bases, and 4 bases had no gene match. This CDR3 contains 15 residues. Per germline, CDR1 GTSNPN and CDR2 SVGIG (reference sequence). The CDR3 spells CAWSKGQGYTGELFF. Written as DNA, the CDR3 is TGTGCCTGGAGTAAAGGACAGGGGTACACCGGGGAGCTGTTTTTT.

The chain has TRBV20-1 and TRBJ2-5; D uncertain. The CDR3 runs 13 residues. The V end was cut by 3 bases, the J end by 2 bases, with 10 bases between. Per germline, CDR1 DFQATT and CDR2 SNEGSKA (reference sequence). For the CDR3, the DNA is TGCAGTGCTAGTTGGGGTTGGCAAGAGACCCAGTACTTC. Its translation is CSASWGWQETQYF.

In its sample, this clonotype was seen a few times. The gene calls are TRBV15 and TRBJ2-1; 7 positions match TRBD2. V gave up 3 bases and J gave up 9 bases; unmatched junction bases: 14. Germline lookup yields CDR1 LNHNV and CDR2 YYDKDF (reference sequence). CDR3 length: 16 residues. The CDR3 DNA is TGTGCCACCAGCAGGGCCGGTGGCGGGAGTGCGCCTGAGCAGTTCTTC. It specifies CATSRAGGGSAPEQFF.

The CDR3 is CASRDYYNEQFF. In nucleotides, the CDR3 is TGTGCCAGCCGGGACTACTACAATGAGCAGTTCTTC. The V and J genes are TRBV19 and TRBJ2-1; TRBD2 matches 7 bases. This CDR3 is built from 12 residues. Germline trimming cut 9 bases from V and 3 bases from J; bases unmatched to any gene: 2. From germline, CDR1 is LNHDA and CDR2 SQIVND (reference sequence).

V and J are TRBV4-3 and TRBJ2-1, with D tentatively TRBD2 (7 bases). Germline lookup yields CDR1 LGHNA and CDR2 YSLEER. Between the trimmed V and J ends, which lost 4 bases and 10 bases, there was a span of 11 bases. The CDR3 length is 12 residues. The CDR3 DNA reads TGCGCCAGCAGCCGGGGGGGCGGCGAGCAGTTCTTC. Protein: CASSRGGGEQFF.

This clonotype was counted only a few times. This chain links TRBV5-1 with TRBJ2-7, with TRBD1 matching over 12 bases. The germline V gene has CDR1 SGHRS and CDR2 YFSETQ. The CDR3 runs to 16 residues. J lost 5 bases, V lost 0 bases, and 6 bases had no gene match. The CDR3 loop reads CASSLGLGQGAHEQYF. The CDR3 DNA follows: TGCGCCAGCAGCTTGGGATTGGGACAGGGGGCCCACGAGCAGTACTTC.

This clonotype was observed a handful of times. The chain joins TRBV5-1 to TRBJ2-3, with D possibly being TRBD2 (5 bases). Trimming pared 2 bases from V and 5 bases from J, leaving 12 bases between. This CDR3 comprises 14 residues. Germline CDR1 reads SGHRS; CDR2 reads YFSETQ. CDR3: CASSLERPKDTQYF. The CDR3 DNA sequence: TGCGCCAGCAGCTTAGAGCGGCCTAAAGATACGCAGTATTTT.

The chain combines TRBV7-2 with TRBJ2-3; 8 bases are shared with TRBD2. With 5 bases clipped from V and 1 base from J, the junction kept 8 bases outside the gene matches. Looked up from germline, CDR1 is SGHTA and CDR2 is FQGNSA. The CDR3 has 16 residues. CDR3 amino acids: CASSQLLGLGTDTQYF. The CDR3 DNA reads as TGTGCCAGCAGCCAATTACTGGGACTAGGCACAGATACGCAGTATTTT. The complete variable domain, with remaining parts taken from reference TRBV7-2 and TRBJ2-3, reads GAGVSQSPSNKVTEKGKDVELRCDPISGHTALYWYRQSLGQGLEFLIYFQGNSAPDKSGLPSDRFSAERTGGSVSTLTIQRTQQEDSAVYLCASSQLLGLGTDTQYFGPGTRLTVL.

This clonotype has just a few counts. This chain uses TRBV9 with TRBJ1-3; no reliable D call. Germline values: CDR1 SGDLS, CDR2 YYNGEE. V was cut by 4 bases and J by 0 bases, with 8 bases left in between. The CDR3 contains 14 residues. Here the CDR3 DNA reads TGTGCCAGCAGCTCGACCTCCTCTGGAAACACCATATATTTT. Translated, it gives CASSSTSSGNTIYF.

This clonotype was seen more than once but under ten times. The chain uses TRBV4-1 and TRBJ2-5; D uncertain. V shed 1 base and J shed 7 bases, with 13 bases lying between them. This CDR3 spans 14 amino acids. CDR1 and CDR2 (germline): MGHRA, YSYEKL. The CDR3 spells CASSQVASIGTQYF. The CDR3 DNA reads TGCGCCAGCAGCCAAGTCGCGTCCATCGGGACCCAGTACTTC.

The chain recombines TRBV5-1 with TRBJ2-3, with TRBD2 matching 10 bases. The trim removed 2 bases at V and 7 bases at J, leaving 7 bases unmatched. This CDR3 comprises 15 residues. CDR1 and CDR2 (germline): SGHRS, YFSETQ. CDR3: CASSFASGSSHTQYF. CDR3 nucleotide sequence: TGCGCCAGCAGCTTCGCTAGCGGGAGCTCACATACGCAGTATTTT.

This clonotype was counted ten times or more. V usage is TRBV29-1 and J usage is TRBJ2-3, with no clear D. The CDR3 consists of 14 residues. Trimming pared 7 bases from V and 1 base from J, leaving 15 bases between. Germline loops: CDR1 SQVTM, CDR2 ANQGSEA. The CDR3 DNA follows: TGCAGCGCCGAGTTCCCGGCAGGCACAGATACGCAGTATTTT. This codes for CSAEFPAGTDTQYF.

V and J are TRBV27 and TRBJ1-6, with D perhaps TRBD1 (5 bases). The germline V gene has CDR1 MNHEY and CDR2 SMNVEV (reference sequence). Between the trimmed V and J ends, which lost 6 bases and 2 bases, there was a span of 14 bases. The CDR3 has 16 residues. The CDR3: CASRLGTATYNSPLHF. The CDR3 bases are TGTGCCAGCAGGCTCGGGACGGCTACCTATAATTCACCCCTCCACTTT.

V and J are TRBV25-1 and TRBJ1-1, with D possibly matching TRBD1 (6 bases). The length of the CDR3 is 12 residues. The germline CDR1 and CDR2 sequences are MGHDK and SYGVNS. Trimming removed 0 bases from V and 11 bases from J, with 10 bases in between. The CDR3 bases are TGTGCCAGCAGTGAATATGCAGGGGCCGCTTTCTTT. This gives the protein CASSEYAGAAFF.

This CDR3 is CASSNTGYEQYF. The CDR3 DNA sequence: TGTGCCAGCAGTAATACGGGCTACGAGCAGTACTTC. The chain links TRBV2 to TRBJ2-7; D unclear. V was cut by 5 bases and J by 3 bases, with 8 bases left in between. Germline V gene sequence: CDR1 SNHLY, CDR2 FYNNEI. This CDR3 is 12 amino acids long.

The V gene is TRBV4-2, the J gene TRBJ2-3, with 9 bases identical to TRBD2. CDR1 and CDR2 from the germline V gene are LGHNA and YNFKEQ. With V trimmed by 4 bases and J by 14 bases, 19 bases remained unmatched. The CDR3 contains 16 residues. The CDR3 DNA follows: TGTGCCAGCAGCCCCCTAAGTGGACCGGGGCGGGGGGGCCTGTATTTT. This codes for CASSPLSGPGRGGLYF.

The V and J genes are TRBV3-1 and TRBJ2-3; no reliable D call. This CDR3 spans 16 amino acids. The germline gives CDR1 LGHDT, CDR2 YNNKEL (reference sequence). V lost 0 bases and J lost 4, with 14 bases in between. Here the CDR3 reads CASSQELRFVPDTQYF. CDR3 coding DNA: TGTGCCAGCAGCCAAGAGTTACGATTTGTCCCAGATACGCAGTATTTT.

V is TRBV29-1 and J is TRBJ2-1; no clear D. Germline values: CDR1 SQVTM, CDR2 ANQGSEA. The CDR3 has 10 residues. V lost 3 bases and J lost 7, with 4 bases in between. The CDR3 loop is CSVEENEQFF. DNA of the CDR3: TGCAGCGTTGAGGAGAATGAGCAGTTCTTC.

The V and J genes are TRBV6-2 or TRBV6-3 and TRBJ2-7; 8 bases are shared with TRBD1. The CDR3 spans 14 residues. In germline, CDR1 is MNHEY, CDR2 SVGEGT. V lost 2 bases, J lost 1 base, and 1 base stayed unmatched. The DNA for the CDR3 is TGTGCCAGCAGTTACGACAGGGGTTCCTACGAGCAGTACTTC. The encoded protein is CASSYDRGSYEQYF.

The chain carries TRBV6-2 or TRBV6-3 and TRBJ1-5, with D possibly TRBD1 on 5 matching bases. This CDR3 is 15 amino acids long. The germline V gene has CDR1 MNHEY and CDR2 SVGEGT. The germline V and J ends were trimmed by 2 bases and 11 bases, with 19 bases remaining between them. CDR3: CASSYVGTFLRAQHF. As DNA, the CDR3 is TGTGCCAGCAGTTACGTAGGGACCTTCTTGAGGGCCCAGCATTTT.